This note documents a single TCR beta chain sequence. This specimen belongs to a study of blood T cell repertoires in COVID-19. Across the whole study: COVID-19 samples collected from the United States, Italy and Spain covered acute and convalescent phases. T cells, B-cell-depleted T cells, or PBMCs provided the cDNA or gDNA that served as material.

Germline CDR1 SNHLY, CDR2 FYNNEI. The ends were cut back, 6 bases at V and 2 bases at J, with 11 bases in the middle. The CDR3 loop spans 14 amino acids. The authors' processing: How many nucleated cells were present was estimated from reference gene primer amplification. Assay: immunoSEQ multiplex PCR; the TCRdb copy retains only in-frame clones and omits some. V and J calls and clone size come straight from that table; D and trimming were deduced from the DNA. The sample includes fewer than 140,000 clones, around 80% of them seen just once. The sequenced material came from peripheral blood. The sequence was collected from a woman aged 60 to 75 with acute or convalescent COVID-19. The V and J genes are TRBV2 and TRBJ2-1; no clear D gene. The CDR3: CASRSISPYNEQFF. CDR3 bases: TGTGCCAGCAGAAGCATCTCGCCCTACAATGAGCAGTTCTTC.